This is a list of T cell receptor beta chains from one sample in a study of blood T cell repertoires in COVID-19. Measured with immunoSEQ multiplex PCR; TCRdb has only the in-frame clones, and not every one. The sample comprises approximately 220,000 clones, 65% to 85% of which are singletons, and under 30% rests with the top ten. The sample taken for sequencing was peripheral blood. These receptors all come from a middle-aged man with acute or convalescent COVID-19. CDR3s include the opening cysteine and the closing phenylalanine or tryptophan. D genes are given only for firm matches. The listing skips clone size in some rows; elsewhere it reads once, few, many or a size class.

few	TRBV19	.	TRBJ2-1	TGTGCCAGTAGTATAGCACTCAAAAGTCTCCAGTTCTTC	CASSIALKSLQFF
.	TRBV4-1	TRBD2	TRBJ2-2	TGCGCCAGTTCCGGGACTAGCGGCACCGGGGAGCTGTTTTTT	CASSGTSGTGELFF
.	TRBV5-4	.	TRBJ1-2	TGTGCCAGCAGCTTGGAGCGGGGAAACGTCTATGGCTACACCTTC	CASSLERGNVYGYTF
.	TRBV3-1/TRBV3-2	TRBD1	TRBJ2-7	TGTGCCAGCAGCCAAAGGGACAGGGTGAACGAGCAGTACTTC	CASSQRDRVNEQYF
few	TRBV30	TRBD2	TRBJ2-1	TGTGCCGGAATACTAGCGGGAGGTTTTGGCCATGAGCAGTTCTTC	CAGILAGGFGHEQFF
.	TRBV2	TRBD2	TRBJ2-1	TGTGCCAGCAGTGAATTCCTAGCGGGAGATGGGGATGAGCAGTTCTTC	CASSEFLAGDGDEQFF
.	TRBV3-1/TRBV3-2	.	TRBJ2-7	TGTGCCAGCAGCCAAAAAAGGGGGGGCGTCTCCTACGAGCAGTACTTC	CASSQKRGGVSYEQYF
.	TRBV6-5	TRBD1	TRBJ1-2	TGTGCCAGCAGGAAACAGGGGGCAACCTATGGCTACACCTTC	CASRKQGATYGYTF
few	TRBV4-2	.	TRBJ1-3	TGTGCCAGCAGCCAAGGGAGAATCTCTGGAAACACCATATATTTT	CASSQGRISGNTIYF
few	TRBV7-2	.	TRBJ1-5	TGTGCCAGCAGCTTATCGGACACCAATCAGCCCCAGCATTTT	CASSLSDTNQPQHF
.	TRBV15	TRBD1	TRBJ1-5	TGTGCCACCAGCAGAGCCGGGACAGGGGTTCAGCCCCAGCATTTT	CATSRAGTGVQPQHF
.	TRBV2	.	TRBJ1-2	TGTGCCAGCAGTGAAGGACAGTACTCGGGCTACACCTTC	CASSEGQYSGYTF
.	TRBV29-1	.	TRBJ1-1	TGCAGCGTTGTGGAGATTCGAGCTTTCTTT	CSVVEIRAFF
.	TRBV6-2/TRBV6-3	.	TRBJ2-5	TGTGCCAGCAGTTACGACCCGAGGAGGACCCAGTACTTC	CASSYDPRRTQYF
.	TRBV25-1	.	TRBJ1-4	TGTGCCAGCAGTGAATTCTCAGGGAGGTCGGGCGAAAAACTGTTTTTT	CASSEFSGRSGEKLFF
.	TRBV10-3	TRBD1	TRBJ2-6	TGTGCCATCAGTGAGTCGTTTCACAATTTGGGACAGCTCTCTGGGGCCAACGTCCTGACTTTC	CAISESFHNLGQLSGANVLTF
.	TRBV5-4	.	TRBJ1-2	TGTGCCAGCAGCCCCACTAACTATGGCTACACCTTC	CASSPTNYGYTF
.	TRBV9	.	TRBJ1-1	TGTGCCAGCAGCGACCTGCGGGACACTGAAGCTTTCTTT	CASSDLRDTEAFF
.	TRBV9	TRBD2	TRBJ2-3	TGTGCCAGCAGCGTCGCCGGGACTAGGGCAGATACGCAGTATTTT	CASSVAGTRADTQYF
few	TRBV6-6	.	TRBJ1-1	TGTGCCAGCAGTTACGGTCAGGTTGAAGCTTTCTTT	CASSYGQVEAFF
once	TRBV6-1	TRBD2	TRBJ2-7	TGTGCCAGCAGTGAACTACTAGCGGGAGGATACGAGCAGTACTTC	CASSELLAGGYEQYF
.	TRBV10-1	TRBD1	TRBJ2-1	TGCGCCAGCAGTGCCGCGGGACAGGGTAACAATGAGCAGTTCTTC	CASSAAGQGNNEQFF
.	TRBV28	TRBD1	TRBJ1-1	TGTGCCAGCAGTTTAATTCAGGGGGGCACTGAAGCTTTCTTT	CASSLIQGGTEAFF
few	TRBV30	TRBD2	TRBJ2-3	TGTGCCTGGAACCTAGGACTAGGTTGGGATACGCAGTATTTT	CAWNLGLGWDTQYF
.	TRBV30	.	TRBJ2-5	TGTGCCTGGAGCTATTCGGACTCTCAAGAGACCCAGTACTTC	CAWSYSDSQETQYF
.	TRBV28	.	TRBJ2-3	TGTGCCAGCAACCCCGGGGGACAGCGGAGCACAGATACGCAGTATTTT	CASNPGGQRSTDTQYF
.	TRBV6-6	TRBD1	TRBJ2-5	TGTGCCACTAACACAGGGGGCTCCCAAGAGACCCAGTACTTC	CATNTGGSQETQYF
once	TRBV19	TRBD1	TRBJ1-5	TGTGCCAGTAGTATTTCCCGGACAGGGAGACAGCCCCAGCATTTT	CASSISRTGRQPQHF
.	TRBV6-5	.	TRBJ1-5	TGTGCCAGCAGGCGGACCTCTCGGGGACAGCCCCAGCATTTT	CASRRTSRGQPQHF
.	TRBV18	TRBD2	TRBJ2-1	TGTGCCAGCTCACCACAGGTACTAGCGGGAGGTGACAATGAGCAGTTCTTC	CASSPQVLAGGDNEQFF
.	TRBV10-2	.	TRBJ2-7	TGCGCCAGCAGGGTCTTCGGCGAGCAGTACTTC	CASRVFGEQYF
once	TRBV6-5	.	TRBJ1-1	TGTGCCAGCCCCCTCGCGGGGGAGACTGAAGCTTTCTTT	CASPLAGETEAFF
.	TRBV3-1/TRBV3-2	TRBD2	TRBJ2-7	TGTGCCAGCAGCCACACCTTCTCCATAGGACTAGCGGGTAACGAGCAGTACTTC	CASSHTFSIGLAGNEQYF
.	TRBV5-1	.	TRBJ1-2	TGCGCCAGTGGGGGGGAAAGCTATGGCTACACCTTC	CASGGESYGYTF
few	TRBV19	.	TRBJ2-5	TGTGCCAGTAGTATGAAGGGGCAAGAGACCCAGTACTTC	CASSMKGQETQYF
once	TRBV11-2	TRBD1	TRBJ1-1	TGTGCCAGCAGCTTTTTGGGGTCGAGGGGGCGAGCTTTCTTT	CASSFLGSRGRAFF
.	TRBV14	.	TRBJ2-7	TGTGCCAGCAGCCAAGATTACCGCACAGGGAGTACGTACTTC	CASSQDYRTGSTYF
.	TRBV11-2	.	TRBJ1-2	TGTGCCAGCAGCCCCTGGACTCGGTGGGATGGCTACACCTTC	CASSPWTRWDGYTF
.	TRBV30	.	TRBJ1-1	TGTGCCTGGAGTGGGAGATTGAACACTGAAGCTTTCTTT	CAWSGRLNTEAFF
.	TRBV5-6	.	TRBJ1-2	TGTGCCAGCAGCTTGGTTTTGAGGACAGCTAACTATGGCTACACCTTC	CASSLVLRTANYGYTF
.	TRBV24-1	.	TRBJ2-2	TGTGCCTCCCGAGACAGTGCCGGGGAGCTGTTTTTT	CASRDSAGELFF
.	TRBV7-2	TRBD1	TRBJ1-2	TGTGCCAGCAGCTTATTGAGCAGGGGGATAGCTAACTATGGCTACACCTTC	CASSLLSRGIANYGYTF